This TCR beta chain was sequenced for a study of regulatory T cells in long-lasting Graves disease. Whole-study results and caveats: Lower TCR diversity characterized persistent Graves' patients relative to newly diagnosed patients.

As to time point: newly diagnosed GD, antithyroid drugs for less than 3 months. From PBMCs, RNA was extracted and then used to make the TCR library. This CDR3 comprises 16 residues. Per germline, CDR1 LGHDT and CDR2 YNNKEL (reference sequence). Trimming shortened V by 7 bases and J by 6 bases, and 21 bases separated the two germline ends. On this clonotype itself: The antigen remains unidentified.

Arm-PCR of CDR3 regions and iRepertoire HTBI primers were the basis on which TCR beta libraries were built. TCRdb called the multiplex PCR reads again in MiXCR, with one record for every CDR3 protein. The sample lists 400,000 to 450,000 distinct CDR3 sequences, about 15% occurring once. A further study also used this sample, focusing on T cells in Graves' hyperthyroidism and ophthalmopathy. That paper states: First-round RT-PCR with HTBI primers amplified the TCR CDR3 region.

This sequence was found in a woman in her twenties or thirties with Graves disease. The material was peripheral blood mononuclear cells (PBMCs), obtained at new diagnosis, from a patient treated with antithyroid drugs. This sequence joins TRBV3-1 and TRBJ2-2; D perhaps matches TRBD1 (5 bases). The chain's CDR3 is CASTKGELLAAGELFF. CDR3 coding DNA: TGTGCCAGCACCAAAGGGGAACTCCTGGCGGCCGGGGAGCTGTTTTTT.